A selection of T cell receptor beta chains follows, all from one sample in a study of cytomegalovirus exposure and HLA in healthy donors. The method was immunoSEQ multiplex PCR; TCRdb's version includes in-frame clones alone and lacks a portion of them. The sample shows just over 150,000 clones, approximately 82% of them seen only once. The sequenced sample was PBMCs. These receptors all stem from a man aged 45-60 years in good health and CMV-seropositive. The CDR3 runs from the conserved cysteine through the conserved F or W. The D gene is left open where the match is weak. Clone size is stated in some rows and not others, as once, few, many or a class when expanded.

D gene: .
clone size: .
V gene: TRBV19
CDR3 length: 15
J gene: TRBJ1-5
CDR3 protein: CASTVAGHSNQPQHF
CDR3 DNA: TGTGCCAGTACGGTGGCGGGGCACTCCAATCAGCCCCAGCATTTT

D gene: .
clone size: .
V gene: TRBV4-2
CDR3 length: 16
J gene: TRBJ2-7
CDR3 protein: CASSQDETIPSYEQYF
CDR3 DNA: TGTGCCAGCAGCCAAGATGAGACAATACCCTCCTACGAGCAGTACTTC

D gene: TRBD1
clone size: .
V gene: TRBV6-6
CDR3 length: 14
J gene: TRBJ1-1
CDR3 protein: CASSSGGGNTEAFF
CDR3 DNA: TGTGCCAGCAGTTCAGGGGGAGGGAACACTGAAGCTTTCTTT

D gene: .
clone size: .
V gene: TRBV30
CDR3 length: 15
J gene: TRBJ1-2
CDR3 protein: CAWNRGQTLLYGYTF
CDR3 DNA: TGTGCCTGGAATAGGGGCCAGACACTCCTCTATGGCTACACCTTC

D gene: .
clone size: .
V gene: TRBV27
CDR3 length: 16
J gene: TRBJ2-7
CDR3 protein: CASSLSLPGSSYEQYF
CDR3 DNA: TGTGCCAGCAGTTTAAGCCTCCCGGGGAGCTCCTACGAGCAGTACTTC

D gene: .
clone size: .
V gene: TRBV7-9
CDR3 length: 15
J gene: TRBJ2-1
CDR3 protein: CASSDTASSYNEQFF
CDR3 DNA: TGTGCCAGCAGCGACACAGCCAGCTCCTACAATGAGCAGTTCTTC

D gene: .
clone size: .
V gene: TRBV27
CDR3 length: 13
J gene: TRBJ1-5
CDR3 protein: CASSPAGHQPQHF
CDR3 DNA: TGTGCCAGCAGCCCTGCGGGGCATCAGCCCCAGCATTTT

D gene: TRBD1
clone size: .
V gene: TRBV5-6
CDR3 length: 16
J gene: TRBJ1-1
CDR3 protein: CASSGGDRGNNTEAFF
CDR3 DNA: TGTGCCAGCAGCGGGGGGGACAGGGGAAATAACACTGAAGCTTTCTTT

D gene: TRBD1
clone size: .
V gene: TRBV29-1
CDR3 length: 13
J gene: TRBJ2-2
CDR3 protein: CSADRGRTGELFF
CDR3 DNA: TGCAGCGCCGACAGGGGGCGAACCGGGGAGCTGTTTTTT

D gene: .
clone size: .
V gene: TRBV9
CDR3 length: 15
J gene: TRBJ2-5
CDR3 protein: CASSVDRVGDGTQYF
CDR3 DNA: TGTGCCAGCAGCGTAGACAGGGTGGGGGATGGAACCCAGTACTTC

D gene: TRBD1
clone size: .
V gene: TRBV9
CDR3 length: 16
J gene: TRBJ2-7
CDR3 protein: CASSAHPGTGRNEQYF
CDR3 DNA: TGTGCCAGCAGCGCCCATCCCGGGACAGGGAGAAACGAGCAGTACTTC

D gene: TRBD2
clone size: .
V gene: TRBV7-9
CDR3 length: 16
J gene: TRBJ2-3
CDR3 protein: CASSPPSGASTDTQYF
CDR3 DNA: TGTGCCAGCAGCCCCCCTAGCGGGGCAAGCACAGATACGCAGTATTTT

D gene: .
clone size: few
V gene: TRBV2
CDR3 length: 12
J gene: TRBJ1-5
CDR3 protein: CASSDPRQPQHF
CDR3 DNA: TGTGCCAGCAGTGACCCTCGGCAGCCCCAGCATTTT

D gene: .
clone size: .
V gene: TRBV5-1
CDR3 length: 16
J gene: TRBJ1-1
CDR3 protein: CASSLRQGSVGTEAFF
CDR3 DNA: TGCGCCAGCAGCTTGAGGCAGGGGAGTGTCGGCACTGAAGCTTTCTTT

D gene: .
clone size: .
V gene: TRBV5-1
CDR3 length: 16
J gene: TRBJ1-2
CDR3 protein: CASSRTGSELNYGYTF
CDR3 DNA: TGCGCCAGCAGCCGGACCGGGAGCGAGCTTAATTATGGCTACACCTTC

D gene: TRBD1
clone size: .
V gene: TRBV9
CDR3 length: 14
J gene: TRBJ2-7
CDR3 protein: CASSARQGTYEQYF
CDR3 DNA: TGTGCCAGCAGTGCTAGACAGGGAACCTACGAGCAGTACTTC

D gene: .
clone size: .
V gene: TRBV5-1
CDR3 length: 12
J gene: TRBJ2-1
CDR3 protein: CASSSQGNEQFF
CDR3 DNA: TGCGCCAGCAGCTCCCAGGGAAATGAGCAGTTCTTC

D gene: .
clone size: .
V gene: TRBV5-6
CDR3 length: 18
J gene: TRBJ2-7
CDR3 protein: CASSLAELRRQPLYEQYF
CDR3 DNA: TGTGCCAGCAGCTTGGCGGAATTAAGGAGACAGCCGTTGTACGAGCAGTACTTC

D gene: TRBD2
clone size: .
V gene: TRBV7-2
CDR3 length: 14
J gene: TRBJ2-3
CDR3 protein: CASSLLAGADTQYF
CDR3 DNA: TGTGCCAGCAGCCTACTAGCGGGAGCGGATACGCAGTATTTT

D gene: .
clone size: .
V gene: TRBV2
CDR3 length: 15
J gene: TRBJ1-1
CDR3 protein: CASSELDGMNTEAFF
CDR3 DNA: TGTGCCAGCAGTGAGCTTGACGGGATGAACACTGAAGCTTTCTTT

D gene: TRBD2
clone size: few
V gene: TRBV9
CDR3 length: 15
J gene: TRBJ2-1
CDR3 protein: CASSVEGTLAGEQFF
CDR3 DNA: TGTGCCAGCAGCGTAGAAGGCACACTAGCGGGGGAGCAGTTCTTC

D gene: TRBD1
clone size: .
V gene: TRBV29-1
CDR3 length: 10
J gene: TRBJ1-1
CDR3 protein: CSVGTEYAFF
CDR3 DNA: TGCAGCGTCGGGACAGAGTATGCTTTCTTT

D gene: TRBD2
clone size: .
V gene: TRBV5-1
CDR3 length: 17
J gene: TRBJ2-3
CDR3 protein: CASSLEGVGGGTDTQYF
CDR3 DNA: TGCGCCAGCAGCTTGGAGGGTGTGGGAGGGGGCACAGATACGCAGTATTTT

D gene: .
clone size: .
V gene: TRBV6-4
CDR3 length: 14
J gene: TRBJ2-7
CDR3 protein: CASRETANSYEQYF
CDR3 DNA: TGTGCCAGTCGGGAGACAGCGAACTCCTACGAGCAGTACTTC

D gene: TRBD2
clone size: .
V gene: TRBV6-1
CDR3 length: 16
J gene: TRBJ2-5
CDR3 protein: CASSERGLAGGVTQYF
CDR3 DNA: TGTGCCAGCAGTGAACGGGGCCTAGCGGGGGGGGTGACCCAGTACTTC

D gene: TRBD1
clone size: .
V gene: TRBV19
CDR3 length: 14
J gene: TRBJ2-7
CDR3 protein: CASSIYRGPYEQYF
CDR3 DNA: TGTGCCAGTAGTATATACAGGGGTCCTTACGAGCAGTACTTC

D gene: TRBD2
clone size: .
V gene: TRBV5-1
CDR3 length: 16
J gene: TRBJ2-2
CDR3 protein: CASSQGLAVNTGELFF
CDR3 DNA: TGCGCCAGCAGCCAGGGACTAGCGGTTAACACCGGGGAGCTGTTTTTT

D gene: TRBD1
clone size: .
V gene: TRBV6-5
CDR3 length: 15
J gene: TRBJ1-4
CDR3 protein: CASSRGGTGNEKLFF
CDR3 DNA: TGTGCCAGCAGTCGCGGCGGGACAGGGAATGAAAAACTGTTTTTT